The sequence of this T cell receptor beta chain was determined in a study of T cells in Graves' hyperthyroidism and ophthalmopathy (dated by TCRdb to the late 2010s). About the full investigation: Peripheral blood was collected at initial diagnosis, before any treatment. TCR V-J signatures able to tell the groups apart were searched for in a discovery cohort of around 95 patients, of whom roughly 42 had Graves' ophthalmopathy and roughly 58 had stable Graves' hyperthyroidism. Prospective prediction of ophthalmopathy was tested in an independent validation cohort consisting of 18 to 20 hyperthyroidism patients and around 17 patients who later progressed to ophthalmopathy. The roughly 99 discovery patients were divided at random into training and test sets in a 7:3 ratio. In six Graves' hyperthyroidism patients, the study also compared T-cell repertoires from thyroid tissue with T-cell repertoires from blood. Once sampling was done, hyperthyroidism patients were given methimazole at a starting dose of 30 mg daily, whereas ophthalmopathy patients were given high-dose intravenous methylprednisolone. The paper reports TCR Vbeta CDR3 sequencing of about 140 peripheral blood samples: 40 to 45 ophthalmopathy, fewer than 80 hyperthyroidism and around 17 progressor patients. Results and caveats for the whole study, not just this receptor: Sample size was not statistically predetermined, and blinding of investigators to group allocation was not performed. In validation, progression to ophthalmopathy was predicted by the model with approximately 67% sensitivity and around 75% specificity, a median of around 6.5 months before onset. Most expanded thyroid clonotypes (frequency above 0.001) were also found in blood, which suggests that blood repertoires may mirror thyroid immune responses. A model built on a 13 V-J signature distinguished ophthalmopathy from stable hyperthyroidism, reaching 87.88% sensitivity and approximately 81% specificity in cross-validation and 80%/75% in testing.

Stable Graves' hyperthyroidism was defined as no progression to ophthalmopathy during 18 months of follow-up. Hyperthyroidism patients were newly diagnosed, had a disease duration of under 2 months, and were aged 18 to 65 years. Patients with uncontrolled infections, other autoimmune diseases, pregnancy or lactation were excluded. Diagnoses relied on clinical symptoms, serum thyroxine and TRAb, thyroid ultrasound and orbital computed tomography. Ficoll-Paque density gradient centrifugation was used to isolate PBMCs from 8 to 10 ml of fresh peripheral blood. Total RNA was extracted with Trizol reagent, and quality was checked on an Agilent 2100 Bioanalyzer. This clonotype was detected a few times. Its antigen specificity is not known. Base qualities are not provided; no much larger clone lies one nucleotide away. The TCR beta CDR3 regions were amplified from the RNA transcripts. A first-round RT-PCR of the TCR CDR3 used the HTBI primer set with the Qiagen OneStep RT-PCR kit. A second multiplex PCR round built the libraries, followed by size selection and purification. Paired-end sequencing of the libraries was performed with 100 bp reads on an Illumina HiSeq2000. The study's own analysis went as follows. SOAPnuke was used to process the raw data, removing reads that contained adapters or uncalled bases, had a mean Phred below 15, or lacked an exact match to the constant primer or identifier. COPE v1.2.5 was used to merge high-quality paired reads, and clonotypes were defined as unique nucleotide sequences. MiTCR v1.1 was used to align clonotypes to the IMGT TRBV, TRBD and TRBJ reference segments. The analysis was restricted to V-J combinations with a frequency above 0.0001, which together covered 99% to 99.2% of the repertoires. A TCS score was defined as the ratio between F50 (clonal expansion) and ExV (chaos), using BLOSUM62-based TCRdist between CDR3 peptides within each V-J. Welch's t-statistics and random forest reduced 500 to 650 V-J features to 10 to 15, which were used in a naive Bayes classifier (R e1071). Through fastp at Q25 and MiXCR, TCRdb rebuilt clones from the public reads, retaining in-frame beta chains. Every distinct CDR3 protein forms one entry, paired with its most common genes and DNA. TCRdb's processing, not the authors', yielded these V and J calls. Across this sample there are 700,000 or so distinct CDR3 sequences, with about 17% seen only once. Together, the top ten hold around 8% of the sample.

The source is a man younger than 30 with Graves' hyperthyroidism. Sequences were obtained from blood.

The DNA reads as follows: TGTGCCAGCAGTGTAGACGGTTACTATGGCTACACCTTC. It encodes CASSVDGYYGYTF. This sequence uses TRBV25-1 and TRBJ1-2; no D gene call is confident. The CDR3 numbers 13 residues from cysteine through phenylalanine. CDR3 DNA only is kept here, 39 bases in frame from base 1. According to the germline V gene, CDR1 reads MGHDK and CDR2 reads SYGVNS. V and J are truncated by 4 bases and 3 bases respectively, leaving an intervening sequence of 9 bases.